These T cell receptor beta chains were read from a single sample in a study of cytomegalovirus exposure and HLA in healthy donors. The repertoire was sequenced with immunoSEQ multiplex PCR; TCRdb's copy has only in-frame clones and lacks some. The data contain around 150,000 clones, roughly 70% of them singletons. The specimen was PBMCs. All receptors come from a man aged 35 to 55 in good health and CMV-seropositive. CDR3s include the opening cysteine and the closing phenylalanine or tryptophan. The order of the fields is D gene, clone size, V gene, J gene, CDR3 length, CDR3 DNA, CDR3 protein. D genes are given only for firm matches. Expanded clones are given a class, and other clones once, few, many or no size at all.

d_gene: NA
abundance: NA
v_gene: TRBV14
j_gene: TRBJ1-1
len: 15
CDR3nt: TGTGCCAGCAGCCAAGATACCAGGAGGTACACTGAAGCTTTCTTT
CDR3aa: CASSQDTRRYTEAFF

d_gene: NA
abundance: NA
v_gene: TRBV5-4
j_gene: TRBJ1-5
len: 15
CDR3nt: TGTGCCAGCAGCTTGGATTTAGGGGGCAATCAGCCCCAGCATTTT
CDR3aa: CASSLDLGGNQPQHF

d_gene: TRBD1
abundance: once
v_gene: TRBV5-1
j_gene: TRBJ2-2
len: 13
CDR3nt: TGCGCCAGTTCCAGACAGGGGACCGGGGAGCTGTTTTTT
CDR3aa: CASSRQGTGELFF

d_gene: TRBD2
abundance: NA
v_gene: TRBV6-4
j_gene: TRBJ2-1
len: 13
CDR3nt: TGTGCCAGCAGCAGGACTAGCCTCAATGAGCAGTTCTTC
CDR3aa: CASSRTSLNEQFF

d_gene: TRBD1
abundance: NA
v_gene: TRBV6-1
j_gene: TRBJ1-1
len: 13
CDR3nt: TGTGCCAGCAGATGGACAGGGAACACTGAAGCTTTCTTT
CDR3aa: CASRWTGNTEAFF

d_gene: TRBD2
abundance: NA
v_gene: TRBV12-5
j_gene: TRBJ2-5
len: 14
CDR3nt: TGTGCTACTCGGACTAGCGGGGGACGGGAGACCCAGTACTTC
CDR3aa: CATRTSGGRETQYF

d_gene: TRBD1
abundance: NA
v_gene: TRBV19
j_gene: TRBJ1-5
len: 15
CDR3nt: TGTGCCAGTAGTATTGGGACAGGGGGCAGTCAGCCCCAGCATTTT
CDR3aa: CASSIGTGGSQPQHF

d_gene: NA
abundance: NA
v_gene: TRBV19
j_gene: TRBJ1-5
len: 14
CDR3nt: TGTGCCAGTAGTACAGGCCAGCTACATCAGCCCCAGCATTTT
CDR3aa: CASSTGQLHQPQHF

d_gene: NA
abundance: NA
v_gene: TRBV5-1
j_gene: TRBJ1-3
len: 15
CDR3nt: TGCGCCAGCAGCTTGGGGGCAGCTTCTGGAAACACCATATATTTT
CDR3aa: CASSLGAASGNTIYF

d_gene: NA
abundance: NA
v_gene: TRBV4-1
j_gene: TRBJ1-1
len: 12
CDR3nt: TGCGCCAGCATGGGGGCGGGCACTGAAGCTTTCTTT
CDR3aa: CASMGAGTEAFF

d_gene: TRBD2
abundance: NA
v_gene: TRBV5-4
j_gene: TRBJ2-2
len: 15
CDR3nt: TGTGCCAGCAGCCGTAGCGGGGGGGTTTCCGGGGAGCTGTTTTTT
CDR3aa: CASSRSGGVSGELFF

d_gene: TRBD1
abundance: NA
v_gene: TRBV6-6
j_gene: TRBJ1-3
len: 14
CDR3nt: TGTGCCAGCAACCCACTCCCCCGGGACAGCCCCTGGTATTTT
CDR3aa: CASNPLPRDSPWYF

d_gene: NA
abundance: NA
v_gene: TRBV30
j_gene: TRBJ2-7
len: 14
CDR3nt: TGTGCCTGGAGTGCGCCCGCCGGAGCCTACGAGCAGTACTTC
CDR3aa: CAWSAPAGAYEQYF

d_gene: TRBD1
abundance: once
v_gene: TRBV7-9
j_gene: TRBJ1-2
len: 14
CDR3nt: TGTGCCAGCAGCCCTGCGACAGGGCTAGGCGGCTACACCTTC
CDR3aa: CASSPATGLGGYTF

d_gene: NA
abundance: once
v_gene: TRBV6-1
j_gene: TRBJ2-7
len: 14
CDR3nt: TGTGCCAGCAAGAGAGGGGGGGGCGCCTACGAGCAGTACTTC
CDR3aa: CASKRGGGAYEQYF

d_gene: TRBD1
abundance: NA
v_gene: TRBV7-8
j_gene: TRBJ2-3
len: 14
CDR3nt: TGTGCCAGCAGCTTGGACAGGGGAACAGATACGCAGTATTTT
CDR3aa: CASSLDRGTDTQYF

d_gene: NA
abundance: once
v_gene: TRBV7-9
j_gene: TRBJ2-1
len: 12
CDR3nt: TGTGCCAGCAGCTTCCTCTACAATGAGCAGTTCTTC
CDR3aa: CASSFLYNEQFF

d_gene: TRBD2
abundance: few
v_gene: TRBV6-1
j_gene: TRBJ2-5
len: 16
CDR3nt: TGTGCCAGCAGTGAAGCGCCTAGCGGGTCGCAAGAGACCCAGTACTTC
CDR3aa: CASSEAPSGSQETQYF

d_gene: TRBD2
abundance: NA
v_gene: TRBV4-1
j_gene: TRBJ2-3
len: 17
CDR3nt: TGCGCCAGCAGCCAAGCTAGCGGGGGGCCTCCCGCAGATACGCAGTATTTT
CDR3aa: CASSQASGGPPADTQYF

d_gene: TRBD1
abundance: NA
v_gene: TRBV5-1
j_gene: TRBJ1-4
len: 15
CDR3nt: TGCGCCAGCAGCCCGGGGGGACAGGGTAGTGAAAAACTGTTTTTT
CDR3aa: CASSPGGQGSEKLFF

d_gene: TRBD2
abundance: NA
v_gene: TRBV6-5
j_gene: TRBJ2-3
len: 16
CDR3nt: TGTGCCAGCAGTTACTCCCTAGCGGGGGGTTCAGATACGCAGTATTTT
CDR3aa: CASSYSLAGGSDTQYF

d_gene: NA
abundance: NA
v_gene: TRBV21-1
j_gene: TRBJ2-7
len: 15
CDR3nt: TGTGCCAGCAGCAAAGAGAGGCGGACAGGGTGCGAGCAGTACTTC
CDR3aa: CASSKERRTGCEQYF

d_gene: NA
abundance: once
v_gene: TRBV7-9
j_gene: TRBJ2-3
len: 15
CDR3nt: TGTGCCAGCCGGACTGTGCGGCGGGGAGGAGATACGCAGTATTTT
CDR3aa: CASRTVRRGGDTQYF

d_gene: NA
abundance: few
v_gene: TRBV9
j_gene: TRBJ2-2
len: 15
CDR3nt: TGTGCCAGCAGCGTAACAGGGACCAACACCGGGGAGCTGTTTTTT
CDR3aa: CASSVTGTNTGELFF

d_gene: NA
abundance: once
v_gene: TRBV10-2
j_gene: TRBJ1-6
len: 17
CDR3nt: TGCGCCAGCAGTGAGTCGATGGGGAGGGAGTTAAGATCACCCCTCCACTTT
CDR3aa: CASSESMGRELRSPLHF

d_gene: NA
abundance: NA
v_gene: TRBV19
j_gene: TRBJ2-7
len: 14
CDR3nt: TGTGCCAGTAGTATAGGGGCAGGGCCCTACGAGCAGTACTTC
CDR3aa: CASSIGAGPYEQYF

d_gene: NA
abundance: NA
v_gene: TRBV15
j_gene: TRBJ2-7
len: 14
CDR3nt: TGTGCCACCATTCCAGGACCCGGGGGTCTGGGGCAGTACTTC
CDR3aa: CATIPGPGGLGQYF

d_gene: NA
abundance: NA
v_gene: TRBV4-2
j_gene: TRBJ2-7
len: 14
CDR3nt: TGTGCCAGCAGCCAAGCCAACGGAGCCTACGAGCAGTACTTC
CDR3aa: CASSQANGAYEQYF

d_gene: NA
abundance: few
v_gene: TRBV19
j_gene: TRBJ1-1
len: 11
CDR3nt: TGTGCCAGTAGTTCCTACACTGAAGCTTTCTTT
CDR3aa: CASSSYTEAFF

d_gene: NA
abundance: NA
v_gene: TRBV7-8
j_gene: TRBJ1-5
len: 14
CDR3nt: TGTGCCAGCAGCGTTGACAGGTACAATCAGCCCCAGCATTTT
CDR3aa: CASSVDRYNQPQHF

d_gene: NA
abundance: NA
v_gene: TRBV7-2
j_gene: TRBJ2-7
len: 14
CDR3nt: TGTGCCAGCAGAGAACCCGGGACATCCTACGAGCAGTACTTC
CDR3aa: CASREPGTSYEQYF

d_gene: TRBD1
abundance: NA
v_gene: TRBV9
j_gene: TRBJ1-6
len: 17
CDR3nt: TGTGCCAGCAGCGTAGATGCAGGGGGCTCCTATAATTCACCCCTCCACTTT
CDR3aa: CASSVDAGGSYNSPLHF

d_gene: NA
abundance: NA
v_gene: TRBV5-4
j_gene: TRBJ2-5
len: 14
CDR3nt: TGTGCCAGCAGCTTCGAGCGGAGAGAAGAGACCCAGTACTTC
CDR3aa: CASSFERREETQYF

d_gene: NA
abundance: once
v_gene: TRBV5-4
j_gene: TRBJ2-5
len: 14
CDR3nt: TGTGCCAGCAGCTTGGAACAGGCTCTTGGGACCCAGTACTTC
CDR3aa: CASSLEQALGTQYF

d_gene: TRBD1
abundance: few
v_gene: TRBV6-4
j_gene: TRBJ2-7
len: 16
CDR3nt: TGTGCCAGCAGTGACTCGGGACAGGGGGCGCTCTACGAGCAGTACTTC
CDR3aa: CASSDSGQGALYEQYF

d_gene: NA
abundance: NA
v_gene: TRBV19
j_gene: TRBJ1-5
len: 12
CDR3nt: TGTGCCAGTAGTAAGGGGAATCAGCCCCAGCATTTT
CDR3aa: CASSKGNQPQHF

d_gene: NA
abundance: NA
v_gene: TRBV16
j_gene: TRBJ1-3
len: 14
CDR3nt: TGTGCCAGCAGCCAATCCACAGTCGGAAACACCATATATTTT
CDR3aa: CASSQSTVGNTIYF

d_gene: NA
abundance: NA
v_gene: TRBV5-5
j_gene: TRBJ2-6
len: 16
CDR3nt: TGTGCCAGCAGCGGGGGGACCCCTTCTGGGGCCAACGTCCTGACTTTC
CDR3aa: CASSGGTPSGANVLTF

d_gene: TRBD1
abundance: NA
v_gene: TRBV6-5
j_gene: TRBJ2-6
len: 15
CDR3nt: TGTGCCAGCAGAATAGGGGGCCCTGGGGCCAACGTCCTGACTTTC
CDR3aa: CASRIGGPGANVLTF

d_gene: NA
abundance: NA
v_gene: TRBV6-5
j_gene: TRBJ1-6
len: 14
CDR3nt: TGTGCCAGCACCCCCGACAGAAATAATTCACCCCTCCACTTT
CDR3aa: CASTPDRNNSPLHF

d_gene: NA
abundance: NA
v_gene: TRBV19
j_gene: TRBJ2-5
len: 13
CDR3nt: TGTGCCAGTAGTACCGGACAGCAAGAGACCCAGTACTTC
CDR3aa: CASSTGQQETQYF

d_gene: TRBD1
abundance: NA
v_gene: TRBV7-8
j_gene: TRBJ1-5
len: 18
CDR3nt: TGTGCCAGCAGCTTAGACCGGGACAGGGGTACAGCGCATCAGCCCCAGCATTTT
CDR3aa: CASSLDRDRGTAHQPQHF

d_gene: NA
abundance: NA
v_gene: TRBV7-9
j_gene: TRBJ1-2
len: 12
CDR3nt: TGTGCCGGGAGTGGGGTCAAAAATGGCTACACCTTC
CDR3aa: CAGSGVKNGYTF

d_gene: TRBD2
abundance: NA
v_gene: TRBV27
j_gene: TRBJ2-2
len: 14
CDR3nt: TGTGCCAGCAGTGCCCTAGCGGGGGCAGTGGAGCTGTTTTTT
CDR3aa: CASSALAGAVELFF

d_gene: NA
abundance: NA
v_gene: TRBV7-2
j_gene: TRBJ2-5
len: 17
CDR3nt: TGTGCCAGCAGCTTAGCACTACGAGACCCTATCCAAGAGACCCAGTACTTC
CDR3aa: CASSLALRDPIQETQYF

d_gene: NA
abundance: once
v_gene: TRBV11-2
j_gene: TRBJ2-3
len: 12
CDR3nt: TGTGCCAGCAGCTCCCAGGGAATTGGGCAGTATTTT
CDR3aa: CASSSQGIGQYF

d_gene: TRBD1
abundance: NA
v_gene: TRBV7-9
j_gene: TRBJ2-5
len: 14
CDR3nt: TGTGCCAGCAGCCATGACAGGGTGAGGGAGACCCAGTACTTC
CDR3aa: CASSHDRVRETQYF

d_gene: TRBD1
abundance: NA
v_gene: TRBV4-3
j_gene: TRBJ1-6
len: 15
CDR3nt: TGCGCCAGCAGCCCACAGGGGGCTGATAATTCACCCCTCCACTTT
CDR3aa: CASSPQGADNSPLHF

d_gene: NA
abundance: NA
v_gene: TRBV4-3
j_gene: TRBJ1-6
len: 17
CDR3nt: TGCGCCAGCAGCCAAGATCTTCCGGCACAGGGTCAATCACCCCTCCACTTT
CDR3aa: CASSQDLPAQGQSPLHF

d_gene: NA
abundance: once
v_gene: TRBV7-9
j_gene: TRBJ2-1
len: 15
CDR3nt: TGTGCCAGCAGCTTAGGACTGGAGGATTACAATGAGCAGTTCTTC
CDR3aa: CASSLGLEDYNEQFF

d_gene: TRBD2
abundance: few
v_gene: TRBV7-2
j_gene: TRBJ2-1
len: 15
CDR3nt: TGTGCCAGCAGCTTATTAGCGGGGGGGCCCAATGAGCAGTTCTTC
CDR3aa: CASSLLAGGPNEQFF